The 15 T cell receptor beta chains presented below share a single source sample, sequenced in a study of blood T cells in healthy people across ages. A J-beta primer mix and a sample-barcoded 5' primer were used in a second PCR of about 6 to 12 cycles. MiXCR, applied by TCRdb to the 5' RACE reads, yields one record per CDR3 protein. The sample holds over 1,500,000 distinct CDR3 sequences, about 39% seen once. Sequenced material: blood. Receptors were obtained from a human donor in good health.

This clonotype was counted between two and nine times. J is TRBJ1-1 and V is TRBV29-1; D remains ambiguous. V was clipped by 6 bases and J by 9 bases, with 14 bases between them. CDR1 is SQVTM, CDR2 ANQGSEA, per germline. CDR3 size: 11 residues. CDR3 sequence reads: CSVDIGRKAFF. The CDR3 DNA reads as TGCAGCGTCGATATAGGCAGGAAAGCTTTCTTT. Variable domain in full (rest from reference TRBV29-1 and TRBJ1-1): SAVISQKPSRDICQRGTSLTIQCQVDSQVTMMFWYRQQPGQSLTLIATANQGSEATYESGFVIDKFPISRPNLTFSTLTVSNMSPEDSSIYLCSVDIGRKAFFGQGTRLTVV.

The V call is TRBV5-6, the J call TRBJ1-1, with 7 bases matching TRBD1. With 5 bases clipped from V and 4 bases from J, the junction kept 8 bases outside the gene matches. CDR1 is SGHDT and CDR2 is YYEEEE in the germline V gene. The CDR3 runs 14 residues. In DNA, the CDR3 is TGTGCCAGCAGTTTCGGGGACAGCTCCACTGAAGCTTTCTTT. Protein sequence: CASSFGDSSTEAFF. Full variable domain (outside the CDR3, taken from reference TRBV5-6 and TRBJ1-1): DAGVTQSPTHLIKTRGQQVTLRCSPKSGHDTVSWYQQALGQGPQFIFQYYEEEERQRGNFPDRFSGHQFPNYSSELNVNALLLGDSALYLCASSFGDSSTEAFFGQGTRLTVV.

The chain combines TRBV6-1 with TRBJ2-5; D is unresolved. V lost 10 bases and J lost 0, with 3 bases in between. The CDR3 runs 10 residues. CDR1 is MNHNS and CDR2 is SASEGT in the germline V gene. CDR3 in DNA: TGTGCCACCCACCAAGAGACCCAGTACTTC. This translates into CATHQETQYF.

This clonotype was seen only a few times. This chain links TRBV4-1 with TRBJ1-4; a possible D gene is TRBD1 (5 bases). Germline loops: CDR1 MGHRA, CDR2 YSYEKL. V lost 3 bases and J 0 bases, leaving 11 bases between the germline ends. This CDR3 spans 16 amino acids. The CDR3 protein is CASSQGREATNEKLFF. CDR3 nucleotide sequence: TGCGCCAGCAGCCAGGGCAGGGAGGCAACTAATGAAAAACTGTTTTTT.

This sequence joins TRBV7-3 and TRBJ1-1; TRBD1 might be the D (6 bases). V was cut by 2 bases and J by 1 base, with 11 bases left in between. The germline V gene has CDR1 SGHTA and CDR2 FQGTGA. The CDR3 consists of 15 residues. The CDR3 spells CASSLRAGENTEAFF. DNA for the CDR3: TGTGCCAGCAGCTTACGGGCAGGGGAGAACACTGAAGCTTTCTTT.

V gene TRBV5-1 combines with J gene TRBJ2-1; D is unresolved. V was clipped by 2 bases and J by 10 bases, with 10 bases between them. The germline V gene has CDR1 SGHRS and CDR2 YFSETQ. CDR3 size: 12 residues. The CDR3 is CASSFTGTEQFF. In nucleotides, the CDR3 is TGCGCCAGCAGCTTCACGGGTACCGAGCAGTTCTTC. The whole variable domain, filled in from reference TRBV5-1 and TRBJ2-1, reads KAGVTQTPRYLIKTRGQQVTLSCSPISGHRSVSWYQQTPGQGLQFLFEYFSETQRNKGNFPGRFSGRQFSNSRSEMNVSTLELGDSALYLCASSFTGTEQFFGPGTRLTVL.

The chain links TRBV27 to TRBJ1-1; D possibly corresponds to TRBD1 (6 bases). The CDR3 extends over 16 amino acids. V was shortened by 3 bases and J by 5 bases, with 19 bases between the two germline ends. Germline CDR1 is MNHEY and CDR2 is SMNVEV (reference sequence). The CDR3 DNA sequence: TGTGCCAGCAGTTTTCGGACGGGGGGCGCCTGGACTGAAGCTTTCTTT. Amino acid sequence: CASSFRTGGAWTEAFF.

The J gene is TRBJ1-5, the V gene TRBV20-1; D possibly corresponds to TRBD1 (5 bases). Germline-derived CDR1 and CDR2 are DFQATT and SNEGSKA (reference sequence). The germline V and J ends were trimmed by 3 bases and 7 bases, with 13 bases remaining between them. The CDR3 covers 13 residues. DNA for the CDR3: TGCAGTGCTAGTTGGTCGGGGGACCAGCCCCAGCATTTT. Translated: CSASWSGDQPQHF.

The table lists this clonotype with a few counts. The chain is built from TRBV12-3 or TRBV12-4 and TRBJ1-5; D unclear. The V gene lost 11 bases and the J gene lost 11 bases, with 13 bases spanning the gap. The CDR3 extends over 10 amino acids. CDR3 coding DNA: TGTGCCGGCCCAGGACGATCCCAGCATTTT. Translation gives CAGPGRSQHF.

This clonotype was picked up a small number of times. The V gene is TRBV10-3, the J gene TRBJ1-2, with a weak D call TRBD1 (6 bases). The CDR3 has 15 amino acids. Trimming removed 5 bases from V and 3 bases from J, with 16 bases in between. The V gene's germline CDR1 is ENHRY and CDR2 SYGVKD. The CDR3 DNA reads as TGTGCCATCAGTCCCACAGGGTTGGGTGACTATGGCTACACCTTC. Its protein is CAISPTGLGDYGYTF.

The rearrangement joins TRBV7-3 to TRBJ2-1; D might be TRBD1 (6 bases). Between the trimmed V and J ends, which lost 6 bases and 10 bases, there was a span of 19 bases. The CDR3 length is 14 residues. Germline assignment: CDR1 SGHTA and CDR2 FQGTGA. CDR3 coding DNA: TGTGCCAGCAGGGCCGACAGGTTCCCACGGGAGCAGTTCTTC. Amino acid sequence: CASRADRFPREQFF. The full variable domain, completed using reference TRBV7-3 and TRBJ2-1, is GAGVSQTPSNKVTEKGKYVELRCDPISGHTALYWYRQSLGQGPEFLIYFQGTGAADDSGLPNDRFFAVRPEGSVSTLKIQRTERGDSAVYLCASRADRFPREQFFGPGTRLTVL.

This clonotype was detected a few times. One junction end disagrees with the germline gene, perhaps due to a read error. The chain is built from TRBV7-9 and TRBJ1-1, with D possibly matching TRBD1 (5 bases). Germline V gene data show CDR1 as SEHNR and CDR2 as FQNEAQ (reference sequence). There are 15 residues in the CDR3. CDR3 residues: CASSLVTQGNTEAFF. The CDR3 nucleotides are TGCGCCAGCAGCTTAGTCACCCAGGGGAACACTGAAGCTTTCTTT.

The gene calls are TRBV29-1 and TRBJ1-4; D unresolved. The CDR3 covers 13 residues. Trimming left V 4 bases short and J 0 bases short, with 6 bases between. Germline V lookup: CDR1 SQVTM, CDR2 ANQGSEA. CDR3 loop: CSVVDATNEKLFF. DNA of the CDR3: TGCAGCGTTGTGGACGCAACTAATGAAAAACTGTTTTTT. The variable domain in full, completed from reference TRBV29-1 and TRBJ1-4, reads SAVISQKPSRDICQRGTSLTIQCQVDSQVTMMFWYRQQPGQSLTLIATANQGSEATYESGFVIDKFPISRPNLTFSTLTVSNMSPEDSSIYLCSVVDATNEKLFFGSGTQLSVL.

In the case of this clonotype: A junction boundary mismatches the germline segment, possibly from a read error. The chain couples TRBV12-3 or TRBV12-4 to TRBJ2-7, with TRBD2 as a possible D gene (6 bases). This CDR3 comprises 14 residues. The CDR3 region has the DNA TGTGCCAGTAGTTTACTATCCGCGGGGTCCGAGCAGTACTTC. As protein: CASSLLSAGSEQYF.

The chain employs TRBV15 and TRBJ1-1, with D uncertain. V was clipped by 1 base and J by 6 bases, with 9 bases between them. This CDR3 contains 13 residues. Germline V CDR1 and CDR2: LNHNV, YYDKDF (reference sequence). CDR3 bases: TGTGCCACCAGCAGAGGACACAGATCTGAAGCTTTCTTT. Protein sequence: CATSRGHRSEAFF.